Shown below are 14 T cell receptor beta chains from a single sample sequenced in a study of patients and donors after allogeneic stem cell transplantation. TCRdb re-derived calls from the RT-PCR reads in MiXCR, one entry per CDR3 protein. The sample shows 900,000 to 1,000,000 distinct CDR3 sequences, roughly 18% of them seen only once. Specimen: blood, either unsorted or a sorted T cell fraction (not recorded which). These receptors all come from a human donor who was either an allogeneic HSCT recipient or a stem cell or donor lymphocyte infusion donor (not recorded which). It is not recorded whose cells these are; they may come from a transplant donor.

In this sample, this clonotype turned up a few times. The genes are TRBV7-9 and TRBJ2-1, with D possibly being TRBD1 or TRBD2 (5 bases each). The V end lost 1 base, the J end lost 2 bases, and 9 bases lay between the germline ends. CDR3 length equals 15 residues. Germline CDR1 SEHNR, CDR2 FQNEAQ (reference sequence). The CDR3 DNA is TGTGCCAGCAGCTTAGTCCTGGGGGCCTACAATGAGCAGTTCTTC. The encoded protein is CASSLVLGAYNEQFF.

In this sample, this clonotype turned up many times. This rearrangement joins TRBV7-8 to TRBJ2-7, with unresolved D. The CDR3 loop spans 14 amino acids. Trimming took 0 bases from V and 6 from J, leaving 12 bases between them. Per germline, CDR1 SGHVS and CDR2 FQNEAQ. CDR3 loop: CASSLAFYSSEQYF. The CDR3 nucleotides are TGTGCCAGCAGCTTAGCGTTCTACAGTTCCGAGCAGTACTTC.

CDR3 amino acids: CASSLAQGAEDTQYF. The DNA for the CDR3 is TGCGCCAGCAGCTTGGCACAGGGGGCGGAAGATACGCAGTATTTT. This rearrangement joins TRBV5-1 to TRBJ2-3, with 9 positions matching TRBD1. The J segment lost 5 bases and the V segment lost 0 bases, leaving 4 bases of the junction unmatched. CDR3 length: 15 amino acids. CDR1 and CDR2 (germline): SGHRS, YFSETQ.

This clonotype was detected a few times. The V call is TRBV4-3, the J call TRBJ1-1; the match to TRBD1 covers 7 bases. V lost 2 bases to trimming and J lost 5 bases; unmatched junction nucleotides: 8. CDR1 and CDR2 (germline): LGHNA, YSLEER. The CDR3 sequence is 15 residues long. CDR3 amino acids: CASSQQTGVWTEAFF. CDR3 DNA: TGCGCCAGCAGCCAACAAACAGGGGTTTGGACTGAAGCTTTCTTT.

The J gene is TRBJ1-2, the V gene TRBV5-1; possibly TRBD1 for D (6 bases). Trimming cost V 0 bases and J 4 bases, with 10 bases left between them. Germline V gives CDR1 SGHRS, CDR2 YFSETQ. The CDR3 contains 14 residues. The CDR3 here is CASSLEGDIYGYTF. In DNA form, the CDR3 reads TGCGCCAGCAGCTTGGAGGGGGACATCTATGGCTACACCTTC.

V gene TRBV10-3 combines with J gene TRBJ2-7, with D possibly called TRBD1 or TRBD2 (5 bases each). CDR3 length: 15 residues. Between the trimmed V and J ends, which lost 5 bases and 1 base, there was a span of 15 bases. Germline lookup yields CDR1 ENHRY and CDR2 SYGVKD. In DNA form, the CDR3 reads TGTGCCATCAGTTCGACGACGGGACCTTCCTACGAGCAGTACTTC. Its protein product is CAISSTTGPSYEQYF.

The rearrangement uses TRBV7-6 and TRBJ2-5, with 10 bases aligning to TRBD1. CDR1 SGHVS and CDR2 FNYEAQ come from the germline V gene. This CDR3 is built from 16 residues. After removal of 2 bases from V and 1 base from J, the junction contained 4 bases not matched to a gene. CDR3 region: CASSLIGTGVQETQYF. CDR3 sequence (DNA): TGTGCCAGCAGCTTAATCGGGACAGGGGTCCAAGAGACCCAGTACTTC.

V is TRBV3-1 and J is TRBJ1-1; D not resolved. This CDR3 spans 18 amino acids. V lost 1 base and J lost 0, with 18 bases in between. The germline CDR1 and CDR2 sequences are LGHDT and YNNKEL (reference sequence). This chain's CDR3 is CASSQVTGRGAMNTEAFF. Written as DNA, the CDR3 is TGTGCCAGCAGCCAAGTAACCGGACGGGGAGCAATGAACACTGAAGCTTTCTTT.

This chain joins TRBV7-6 and TRBJ2-3, with a possible D match to TRBD1 (7 bases). The CDR3 consists of 17 residues. V shed 2 bases and J shed 0 bases, with 15 bases lying between them. Per germline, CDR1 SGHVS and CDR2 FNYEAQ. The CDR3 loop reads CASSLNRGLSSTDTQYF. In DNA form, the CDR3 reads TGTGCCAGCAGCTTAAACAGGGGACTCTCTAGCACAGATACGCAGTATTTT.

The chain is built from TRBV28 and TRBJ2-7, with 8 nucleotides matching TRBD2. V lost 5 bases and J lost 7; bases outside the gene matches: 7. Per the germline V gene, CDR1 is MDHEN and CDR2 is SYDVKM. This CDR3 spans 13 amino acids. CDR3 amino acids: CASSPAGGREQYF. The CDR3 DNA reads as TGTGCCAGCAGTCCGGCGGGGGGCCGTGAGCAGTACTTC.

The chain recombines TRBV15 with TRBJ1-3; 7 bases map to TRBD1. CDR3 length equals 15 residues. Looked up from germline, CDR1 is LNHNV and CDR2 is YYDKDF (reference sequence). V lost 3 bases, J lost 0 bases, and 2 bases stayed unmatched. In DNA, the CDR3 is TGTGCCACCAGCAGGGACAGGTTCTCTGGAAACACCATATATTTT. Its protein is CATSRDRFSGNTIYF.

This clonotype was seen a few times. The chain has TRBV29-1 and TRBJ1-6, with TRBD1 identical over 8 bases. The V gene end was trimmed by 6 bases and the J gene end by 7 bases; junction bases not matched to a gene: 5. This CDR3 contains 13 residues. In germline, CDR1 is SQVTM, CDR2 ANQGSEA. The CDR3 DNA reads as TGCAGCGTAAGGACAGGGAGAAATTCACCCCTCCACTTT. Translating gives CSVRTGRNSPLHF. The complete variable domain, with remaining parts taken from reference TRBV29-1 and TRBJ1-6, reads SAVISQKPSRDICQRGTSLTIQCQVDSQVTMMFWYRQQPGQSLTLIATANQGSEATYESGFVIDKFPISRPNLTFSTLTVSNMSPEDSSIYLCSVRTGRNSPLHFGNGTRLTVT.

The chain employs TRBV29-1 and TRBJ2-7; 8 bases line up with TRBD2. Germline assignment: CDR1 SQVTM and CDR2 ANQGSEA. CDR3 length equals 13 residues. The CDR3 DNA is TGCACCACTGGGATGACTAGCGACGGCGAGCAGTACTTC. The encoded protein is CTTGMTSDGEQYF.

This clonotype was picked up a small number of times. The gene calls are TRBV7-6 and TRBJ2-7, with D perhaps TRBD1 (5 bases). The CDR3 has 17 amino acids. In germline, CDR1 is SGHVS, CDR2 FNYEAQ. V shed 1 base and J shed 4 bases, with 20 bases lying between them. The CDR3 loop is CASSLGGPDRVIYEQYF. The DNA of the CDR3 is TGTGCCAGCAGCTTAGGGGGTCCAGACAGAGTGATTTACGAGCAGTACTTC.